A selection of T cell receptor beta chains follows, all from one sample in a study of cytomegalovirus exposure and HLA in healthy donors. Generated by immunoSEQ multiplex PCR, the TCRdb table keeps only in-frame clones and is missing some. This sample has 150,000 to 200,000 clones, with around 76% found just once. Sequencing used PBMCs. The source is a woman between 25 and 40 years old in good health and CMV-seropositive. CDR3s include the opening cysteine and the closing phenylalanine or tryptophan. D genes are given only for firm matches. Some rows mark clone size as missing; the rest say once, few, many or name a class of expanded clone.

j_call: TRBJ2-1; d_call: NA; clone_size: NA; v_call: TRBV10-1; cdr3_nt: TGCGCCAGCAGCCCCGGGGCCTACAATGAGCAGTTCTTC; cdr3_aa: CASSPGAYNEQFF
j_call: TRBJ1-5; d_call: NA; clone_size: NA; v_call: TRBV30; cdr3_nt: TGTGCCTGGAATCCGGAGTATAGCAATCAGCCCCAGCATTTT; cdr3_aa: CAWNPEYSNQPQHF
j_call: TRBJ2-7; d_call: TRBD2; clone_size: NA; v_call: TRBV10-3; cdr3_nt: TGTGCCATCAGTGAGTCGGGAGGGGCAGCCTACGAGCAGTACTTC; cdr3_aa: CAISESGGAAYEQYF
j_call: TRBJ1-6; d_call: NA; clone_size: NA; v_call: TRBV4-1; cdr3_nt: TGCGCCAGCAGCCATGGCAGGGTCGGAAATTCACCCCTCCACTTT; cdr3_aa: CASSHGRVGNSPLHF
j_call: TRBJ2-3; d_call: TRBD2; clone_size: once; v_call: TRBV7-2; cdr3_nt: TGTGCCAGCAGCTTAGGCCCCGGGGGGGGAACAGATACGCAGTATTTT; cdr3_aa: CASSLGPGGGTDTQYF
j_call: TRBJ2-1; d_call: TRBD1; clone_size: once; v_call: TRBV7-6; cdr3_nt: TGTGCCAGCAGCGTGGGACAGGGTGACAATGAGCAGTTCTTC; cdr3_aa: CASSVGQGDNEQFF
j_call: TRBJ2-5; d_call: TRBD2; clone_size: few; v_call: TRBV28; cdr3_nt: TGTGCCAGCAGTTTCTCGCCTAGCGGGGACCAAGAGACCCAGTACTTC; cdr3_aa: CASSFSPSGDQETQYF
j_call: TRBJ2-7; d_call: NA; clone_size: NA; v_call: TRBV7-9; cdr3_nt: TGTGCCAGCAGCCGGAAGGACAAGGGTCTCTACGAGCAGTACTTC; cdr3_aa: CASSRKDKGLYEQYF
j_call: TRBJ1-2; d_call: TRBD1; clone_size: NA; v_call: TRBV7-3; cdr3_nt: TGTGCCAGCAGCTTAGGGACAGGAGGAAACTATGGCTACACCTTC; cdr3_aa: CASSLGTGGNYGYTF
j_call: TRBJ2-2; d_call: TRBD2; clone_size: NA; v_call: TRBV11-3; cdr3_nt: TGTGCCAGCAGCCCCCGAGGCGGGACTACCCCCACCGGGGAGCTGTTTTTT; cdr3_aa: CASSPRGGTTPTGELFF
j_call: TRBJ1-2; d_call: TRBD1; clone_size: NA; v_call: TRBV5-4; cdr3_nt: TGTGCCAGCAGCTTGGAGGGGGCGGGCGGCTACACCTTC; cdr3_aa: CASSLEGAGGYTF
j_call: TRBJ1-4; d_call: NA; clone_size: NA; v_call: TRBV5-5; cdr3_nt: TGTGCCAGCAGCTTGGTCCCGCGAGAAGGGGGGGATGAAAAACTGTTTTTT; cdr3_aa: CASSLVPREGGDEKLFF
j_call: TRBJ2-7; d_call: TRBD2; clone_size: NA; v_call: TRBV4-1; cdr3_nt: TGCGCCAGCAGCCCATCCGGGAGGCGTTTCTACGAGCAGTACTTC; cdr3_aa: CASSPSGRRFYEQYF
j_call: TRBJ1-6; d_call: TRBD1; clone_size: few; v_call: TRBV30; cdr3_nt: TGTGCCTGGGACAGGGCAAAATCACCCCTCCACTTT; cdr3_aa: CAWDRAKSPLHF
j_call: TRBJ2-3; d_call: NA; clone_size: NA; v_call: TRBV5-1; cdr3_nt: TGCGCCAGCAGCTTATCAGGGGCCCTCACAGATACGCAGTATTTT; cdr3_aa: CASSLSGALTDTQYF
j_call: TRBJ1-2; d_call: TRBD1; clone_size: NA; v_call: TRBV9; cdr3_nt: TGTGCCAGCAGCTCATACAGGGGGAGAAGGGGCTACACCTTC; cdr3_aa: CASSSYRGRRGYTF